The 10 T cell receptor beta chains below come from one sample, sequenced in a study of regulatory T cells in long-lasting Graves disease. The authors built TCR beta libraries using iRepertoire HTBI primers and Arm-PCR of CDR3 regions. TCRdb fed the multiplex PCR reads into MiXCR, producing one record per CDR3 protein. The sample has hundreds of thousands of distinct CDR3 sequences; 16% are singletons. Specified time point: newly diagnosed GD, antithyroid drugs for less than 3 months. After RNA was extracted from PBMCs, the TCR library was made from it. These same data were also listed under a study on T cells in Graves' hyperthyroidism and ophthalmopathy.

Sequencing used peripheral blood mononuclear cells (PBMCs), obtained at new diagnosis, from a patient treated with antithyroid drugs. Every receptor here comes from a woman in her twenties or thirties with Graves disease.

This clonotype was seen only a few times. Possible read error: a much larger clone is one base away. The CDR3 DNA reads as TGTGCCAACAGCACACCGGGGGATGTGGATGGCTACACCTTC. Its protein is CANSTPGDVDGYTF. The V and J genes are TRBV28 and TRBJ1-2; a weak D match, TRBD1 (5 bases). The CDR3 length is 14 residues. Trimming took 10 bases from V and 6 from J, leaving 21 bases between them. In germline, CDR1 is MDHEN, CDR2 SYDVKM.

This chain connects TRBV30 to TRBJ2-7, with 13 bases fitting TRBD2. From germline, CDR1 is GTSNPN and CDR2 SVGIG (reference sequence). The CDR3 spans 15 residues. With V trimmed by 1 base and J by 1 base, 1 base remained unmatched. The CDR3 loop is CAWSGLAGGSYEQYF. CDR3 DNA sequence: TGTGCCTGGAGTGGACTAGCGGGAGGATCCTACGAGCAGTACTTC.

The chain is built from TRBV19 and TRBJ2-2, with TRBD2 matching 7 bases. The CDR3 sequence is 17 residues long. Trimming took 4 bases from V and 3 from J; bases not matched to a gene: 11. Germline CDR1 LNHDA, CDR2 SQIVND (reference sequence). This CDR3 is CASSSWLASGYTGELFF. The DNA of the CDR3 is TGTGCCAGTAGTAGCTGGCTGGCTAGCGGATACACCGGGGAGCTGTTTTTT.

This clonotype was observed a few times. The chain combines TRBV7-9 with TRBJ2-4; 7 nucleotides line up with TRBD2. This CDR3 contains 16 residues. Germline V CDR1 and CDR2: SEHNR, FQNEAQ (reference sequence). V lost 5 bases, J lost 0 bases, and 7 bases stayed unmatched. Here the CDR3 reads CASSGGTTLAKNIQYF. CDR3 sequence (DNA): TGTGCCAGCAGCGGTGGGACTACCCTAGCCAAAAACATTCAGTACTTC.

This clonotype has ten or more counts. The chain carries TRBV30 and TRBJ1-2, with unresolved D. The CDR3 totals 10 residues. From germline, CDR1 is GTSNPN and CDR2 SVGIG (reference sequence). The V end lost 8 bases, the J end lost 8 bases, and 12 bases lay between the germline ends. This chain's CDR3 is CARKSWGYTF. CDR3 coding DNA: TGTGCCCGAAAATCTTGGGGCTACACCTTC.

In regard to this clonotype: This may stem from a read error, because a much larger clone lies one nucleotide away. This likely comes from a read error, as the CDR3 has no conserved phenylalanine or tryptophan at its end. V and J are TRBV29-1 and TRBJ2-7; D is possibly TRBD2 (6 bases). CDR1 is SQVTM, CDR2 ANQGSEA, per germline. This CDR3 is built from 11 residues. Trimming pared 4 bases from V and 7 bases from J, leaving 11 bases between. The CDR3 region is CSVGGAGEQYL. The CDR3, as DNA: TGCAGCGTTGGTGGGGCGGGGGAGCAGTACCTC.

The chain employs TRBV15 and TRBJ2-3; D tentatively fits TRBD1 or TRBD2 (5 bases each). Germline V CDR1 and CDR2: LNHNV, YYDKDF (reference sequence). CDR3 size: 15 residues. Trimming removed 5 bases at V and 2 bases at J, with 14 bases between. The CDR3 DNA follows: TGTGCCACCAGCCGACGGGACCGCAACACAGATACGCAGTATTTT. Translation gives CATSRRDRNTDTQYF.

This clonotype was seen a handful of times. The chain employs TRBV28 and TRBJ1-1; D unresolved. V lost 8 bases, J lost 3 bases, and 10 bases lay in between. The germline gives CDR1 MDHEN, CDR2 SYDVKM. There are 12 residues in the CDR3. CDR3 sequence reads: CASGDGDTEAFF. In nucleotides, the CDR3 is TGTGCCAGCGGTGACGGGGACACTGAAGCTTTCTTT.

V and J are TRBV3-1 and TRBJ2-5; 9 positions agree with TRBD2. The V gene's germline CDR1 is LGHDT and CDR2 YNNKEL (reference sequence). This CDR3 is built from 12 residues. CDR3 amino acids: CGAGGFLETQYF. The DNA of the CDR3 is TGTGGAGCGGGAGGTTTCCTCGAGACCCAGTACTTC.

The CDR3 DNA follows: TGTGCCACCAGTGGGGGTGGGACGGCGAACACCGGGGAGCTGTTTTTT. This codes for CATSGGGTANTGELFF. The chain combines TRBV24-1 with TRBJ2-2, with D possibly called TRBD1 or TRBD2 (5 bases each). Germline values: CDR1 KGHDR, CDR2 SFDVKD. The CDR3 sequence is 16 residues long. Trimming pared 5 bases from V and 0 bases from J, leaving 12 bases between.